The subject of this entry is one T cell receptor beta chain. This clone's antigen is unknown. No much larger clonotype is one base removed from it; base qualities were not supplied. This record comes from a study of a mutant IDH1 vaccine in newly diagnosed glioma (dated by TCRdb to the early 2020s). For the wider study: Of the roughly 30 treated patients, approximately 62% were male and 37.5% were female, and a mean age of 40.4 years was recorded. Before enrollment, patients had received standard therapy of radiotherapy alone, temozolomide alone, or radiochemotherapy with temozolomide; most received the combination. Longitudinal TCRB deep sequencing was performed for around 23 treated patients wherever samples were available for exploratory analyses. Peripheral blood samples were drawn at six visits, namely V03 (baseline), V05, V07, V10, V12 and V13.

The library relied on the immunoSEQ multiplex PCR assay. Rearranged TCR beta chain sequences were amplified using the hsTCRB Kit according to the manufacturer's protocol. An Illumina MiSeq was used to sequence the TCRB libraries. The study's processing was this. Demultiplexing, trimming and gene mapping were performed with the kit vendor's proprietary platform. TCRdb holds this immuneACCESS table with in-frame rearrangements only. Some clones are missing; in checked studies, unresolved V genes explain under half, and the rest has no known cause. From that table come the V and J calls and clone size; the DNA was used to work out D and trimming. The sample data list tens of thousands of clones, and about 83% of these were observed just once. The biggest ten clones account for approximately 8% of the sample. The research as a whole found: Immune responses induced by the vaccine were seen in roughly 92% of patients across multiple MHC alleles. Availability determined which PBMC samples were chosen for TCRB deep sequencing. Changes in the top peripheral T cell clonotypes picked up by TCRB sequencing did not appear to be linked to pseudoprogression. According to the authors, sample limitations meant that analyses of patient blood samples could not be reproduced.

The time point label corresponds to: baseline, week 1 (first vaccination visit). The treatment or condition tag for this specimen amounts to: pre-vaccination baseline after standard-of-care therapy. The donors had newly diagnosed IDH1-mutant astrocytomas of WHO grade 3 or 4 that showed loss of nuclear ATRX. The samples were drawn from NOA16, a multicentre, single-arm, open-label phase I trial in Germany that tested a mutant IDH1 peptide vaccine in humans for the first time. For immunogenicity testing, the blood drawn at visit V03 was used as the baseline sample. Genomic DNA for TCRB sequencing was extracted from EDTA blood using the DNeasy Blood and Tissue Kit. From cysteine to phenylalanine, the CDR3 is 15 amino acids long. Only CDR3 DNA is held: 45 bases, read in frame from base 1. V drops 6 bases and J drops 7 bases, leaving 18 bases in between. The germline V gene (reference sequence) gives CDR1 as MNHEY and CDR2 as SMNVEV.

The rearranged segments are TRBV27 and TRBJ1-4, with no D gene named confidently. This receptor was taken from a woman between 45 and 60 years old with glioma. This material consisted of PBMCs, taken from a glioma patient treated with radiotherapy, temozolomide or both. The DNA sequence reads TGTGCCAGCAGACTACAGAGTGGCCCAGGTGAAAAACTGTTTTTT. This translates into CASRLQSGPGEKLFF.